The 32 T cell receptor beta chains given below trace back to one sample, sequenced in a study of immune characterization of retroperitoneal liposarcoma. TCRdb processed the PCR reads anew with MiXCR; each CDR3 protein has one entry. The sample includes approximately 11,000 distinct CDR3 sequences, 45% to 50% of them seen just once. Input material: tumor tissue. These receptors all come from a female donor with retroperitoneal liposarcoma.

There are a few counts of this clonotype. The V call is TRBV6-1, the J call TRBJ2-3; 9 nucleotides line up with TRBD1. The CDR3 extends over 19 amino acids. In germline, CDR1 is MNHNS, CDR2 SASEGT. Trimming at V came to 2 bases and at J to 6 bases, leaving 18 bases not matched to a gene. CDR3 residues: CASSEYYSPGTGFADTQYF. CDR3 nucleotides: TGTGCCAGCAGTGAATATTATTCCCCCGGGACAGGGTTTGCGGATACGCAGTATTTT.

This clonotype is medium-sized within its sample. The rearrangement links TRBV6-1 to TRBJ1-6; D is ambiguous. The CDR3 totals 12 residues. Trimming shortened V by 7 bases and J by 3 bases, and 4 bases separated the two germline ends. In germline, CDR1 is MNHNS, CDR2 SASEGT. DNA of the CDR3: TGTGCCAGCAACGACTATAATTCACCCCTCCACTTT. Translating it yields CASNDYNSPLHF.

The count of this clonotype is one. The chain is built from TRBV6-1 and TRBJ2-3; D possibly corresponds to TRBD2 (5 bases). The CDR3 length is 13 residues. Germline loops: CDR1 MNHNS, CDR2 SASEGT. V was clipped by 8 bases and J by 0 bases, with 9 bases between them. The DNA for the CDR3 is TGTGCCAGCCTCCCGGGGAGCACAGATACGCAGTATTTT. The encoded protein is CASLPGSTDTQYF.

By sample share, this clonotype is medium-sized (0.01 to 0.1%). The chain uses TRBV12-3 or TRBV12-4 and TRBJ2-5; 13 nucleotides agree with TRBD2. The CDR3 covers 15 residues. The V segment lost 6 bases and the J segment 2 bases; nucleotides outside the gene matches: 3. CDR3 sequence reads: CASRVGLAGQETQYF. CDR3 DNA: TGTGCCAGCAGAGTGGGACTAGCGGGACAAGAGACCCAGTACTTC.

This clonotype was seen once. This chain links TRBV6-1 with TRBJ1-1, with TRBD1 identical over 7 bases. The CDR3 is 14 residues long. Losses at the gene ends were 2 bases for V and 4 bases for J; bases not matched to a gene: 4. The germline CDR1 and CDR2 sequences are MNHNS and SASEGT. The CDR3 sequence: CASSEYRGATEAFF. In nucleotides, the CDR3 is TGTGCCAGCAGTGAATACAGGGGAGCCACTGAAGCTTTCTTT.

The chain links TRBV27 to TRBJ1-2; a possible D gene is TRBD1 (5 bases). CDR1 is MNHEY, CDR2 SMNVEV, per germline (reference sequence). The CDR3 contains 14 residues. Trimming stripped 4 bases from V and 4 bases from J, with 13 bases between. The DNA of the CDR3 is TGTGCCAGCAGTTCCGGGGCGGGAGTCTATGGCTACACCTTC. This gives the protein CASSSGAGVYGYTF.

This sequence joins TRBV7-9 and TRBJ2-3; 9 nucleotides line up with TRBD2. V trimming: 5 bases; J trimming: 6 bases; junction bases outside the gene matches: 18. The CDR3 covers 18 residues. Germline values: CDR1 SEHNR, CDR2 FQNEAQ (reference sequence). The CDR3 bases are TGTGCCAGCAGCCGGGGGGTCTCTAGCGGGACTCGGTTGGATACGCAGTATTTT. This translates into CASSRGVSSGTRLDTQYF.

This chain uses TRBV25-1 with TRBJ2-3; D tentatively reads TRBD1 or TRBD2 (5 bases each). The germline V and J ends were trimmed by 1 base and 2 bases, with 13 bases remaining between them. The CDR3 sequence is 16 residues long. From germline, CDR1 is MGHDK and CDR2 SYGVNS. The CDR3, as DNA: TGTGCCAGCAGTGAATTGCCGGGACCGCACACAGATACGCAGTATTTT. Translating gives CASSELPGPHTDTQYF.

In its sample, this clonotype was seen a few times. The gene calls are TRBV4-1 and TRBJ2-3; D not certain. The germline gives CDR1 MGHRA, CDR2 YSYEKL. Trimming cost V 1 base and J 1 base, with 9 bases left between them. This CDR3 is built from 15 residues. CDR3 DNA sequence: TGCGCCAGCAGCCAAGCCCTGGGTGGCACAGATACGCAGTATTTT. This codes for CASSQALGGTDTQYF.

This clonotype is judged medium-sized. The gene calls are TRBV7-2 and TRBJ2-1; no definite D call. CDR3 length: 14 residues. With 3 bases removed from V and 8 bases from J, the gap between germline ends came to 14 bases. Germline loops: CDR1 SGHTA, CDR2 FQGNSA. This chain's CDR3 is CASSLAKESYEQFF. As DNA, the CDR3 is TGTGCCAGCAGCTTGGCGAAGGAGTCCTATGAGCAGTTCTTC.

The CDR3 coding sequence is TGTGCCAGCAGTTACGAGGGGTTGGGGATGGAGACCCAGTTCTTC. Amino acids: CASSYEGLGMETQFF. The chain carries TRBV6-5 and TRBJ2-5; TRBD1 or TRBD2 may be the D gene (5 bases each). The J call is doubtful: the DNA matches TRBJ2-1 better. The germline V gene has CDR1 MNHEY and CDR2 SVGAGI. The CDR3 loop spans 15 amino acids.

This clonotype is deemed medium-sized. This rearrangement joins TRBV6-6 to TRBJ2-5; no definite D call. The end of the DNA fits TRBJ2-1 better, so the J call may be wrong. The CDR3 sequence is 14 residues long. Germline CDR1 is MNHNY and CDR2 is SVGAGI (reference sequence). CDR3 DNA sequence: TGTGCCAGCAGTTACTCCCGCAGGCAAGAGACCCAGTTCTTC. Translated, it gives CASSYSRRQETQFF.

This clonotype was counted ten times or more. V usage is TRBV12-3 or TRBV12-4 and J usage is TRBJ2-4; TRBD2 matches at 7 bases. Trimming removed 2 bases from V and 1 base from J; junction bases left unmatched: 2. The CDR3 runs 15 residues. CDR3 in DNA: TGTGCCAGCAGTTTATCCGGGGGGGCCAAAAACATTCAGTACTTC. Translated, it gives CASSLSGGAKNIQYF.

This clonotype is categorized as medium-sized (0.01 to 0.1%). The chain joins TRBV6-6 to TRBJ2-1; D is uncertain. V lost 5 bases and J 0 bases, leaving 17 bases between the germline ends. Germline CDR1 is MNHNY and CDR2 is SVGAGI (reference sequence). This CDR3 is built from 17 residues. CDR3 DNA: TGTGCCAGCAGTGCACGTAGGGCAGTCCACTCCTACAATGAGCAGTTCTTC. Protein: CASSARRAVHSYNEQFF.

V gene TRBV6-8 combines with J gene TRBJ2-3; weak D call: TRBD2 (6 bases). The CDR3 is 14 amino acids. Germline CDR1 is MNHGY and CDR2 is SAAAGT. The V gene lost 10 bases and the J gene lost 3 bases, with 17 bases spanning the gap. For the CDR3, the DNA is TGTGCCACCACCCGGCGGGGCCGGACAGATACGCAGTATTTT. Protein: CATTRRGRTDTQYF.

Concerning this clonotype itself: This may be a read error, as it is one base from a much larger clone. The V call is TRBV25-1, the J call TRBJ2-7; D not resolved. The V and J ends lost 7 bases and 6 bases respectively, with 13 bases between them. In germline, CDR1 is MGHDK, CDR2 SYGVNS. There are 12 residues in the CDR3. The CDR3 DNA follows: TGTGCCAGCATCACACAAGCCGGCGAGCAGTACTTC. This translates into CASITQAGEQYF.

This clonotype has a handful of counts. J is TRBJ2-1 and V is TRBV6-1, with 9 bases aligning to TRBD2. The CDR3 loop spans 14 amino acids. In germline, CDR1 is MNHNS, CDR2 SASEGT. Trimming removed 8 bases from V and 10 bases from J; junction bases left unmatched: 12. The CDR3 bases are TGTGCCAGCGTCCAAGCTAGCGGGGCCTACGAGCAGTTCTTC. Translated, it gives CASVQASGAYEQFF.

Sample share makes this clonotype medium-sized. The gene calls are TRBV6-1 and TRBJ2-1, with D possibly called TRBD1 or TRBD2 (6 bases each). The tail of the sequence fits TRBJ2-7 better, so the J call may be wrong. The CDR3 is made up of 15 amino acids. Germline V gene data show CDR1 as MNHNS and CDR2 as SASEGT. The CDR3 reads CASRYQLAGANEQYF. The CDR3 coding sequence is TGTGCCAGCAGGTATCAACTAGCAGGGGCCAATGAGCAGTACTTC.

By proportion, this clonotype is medium-sized (0.01 to 0.1%). V and J are TRBV6-1 and TRBJ2-1; D possibly corresponds to TRBD1 (6 bases). The germline V gene has CDR1 MNHNS and CDR2 SASEGT. V lost 6 bases to trimming and J lost 2 bases, with 8 bases between them. This CDR3 is 13 amino acids long. CDR3 DNA: TGTGCCAGCAGAGGGGGTCCCTACAATGAGCAGTTCTTC. It translates to CASRGGPYNEQFF.

The J gene is TRBJ2-1, the V gene TRBV6-8; the match to TRBD2 covers 10 bases. The CDR3 is 15 residues long. The V gene's germline CDR1 is MNHGY and CDR2 SAAAGT. J was trimmed by 9 bases and V by 7 bases; bases with no gene match: 12. The CDR3 sequence is CASTVLAGAIGEQFF. In DNA, the CDR3 is TGTGCCAGCACTGTTCTAGCGGGAGCAATAGGTGAGCAGTTCTTC.

There are a few counts of this clonotype. Here the CDR3 reads CASSGRGGSSGANVLTF. CDR3 DNA: TGTGCCAGCAGCGGCAGGGGTGGAAGCTCTGGGGCCAACGTCCTGACTTTC. The rearrangement uses TRBV7-2 and TRBJ2-6; D is perhaps TRBD1 (6 bases). Germline V gives CDR1 SGHTA, CDR2 FQGNSA. Trimming took off 5 bases at V and 0 bases at J, with 14 bases between the two ends. This CDR3 has 17 residues. Looking up the rest from reference TRBV7-2 and TRBJ2-6 gives the full variable domain: GAGVSQSPSNKVTEKGKDVELRCDPISGHTALYWYRQSLGQGLEFLIYFQGNSAPDKSGLPSDRFSAERTGGSVSTLTIQRTQQEDSAVYLCASSGRGGSSGANVLTFGAGSRLTVL.

This clonotype was recorded only once. The V and J genes are TRBV12-5 and TRBJ2-4; D might be TRBD1 or TRBD2, each matching 5 bases. TRBJ2-5 explains the end of the DNA better; the J call may be wrong. Germline V gene lookup returns CDR1 LGHNT and CDR2 FRNRAP. The CDR3 sequence is 19 residues long. CDR3 in DNA: TGTGCTAGTGGTTTGGCCCTGGGACCCGCCAATCGCATCCAAGAGACCCAGTACTTC. Translation: CASGLALGPANRIQETQYF.

The gene calls are TRBV6-5 and TRBJ2-1; perhaps TRBD1 as D (5 bases). The end of the DNA is better explained by TRBJ2-7, so the J call may be wrong. The CDR3 sequence is 15 residues long. Germline values: CDR1 MNHEY, CDR2 SVGAGI. The CDR3 region has the DNA TGTGCCAGCAGTTACTCGATGTGGGGCGGCTACGAGCAGTACTTC. It codes for CASSYSMWGGYEQYF.

A word on this clonotype: One junction end does not reproduce the germline sequence, and a read error may be involved. The chain carries TRBV12-3 or TRBV12-4 and TRBJ2-6, with 7 bases identical to TRBD1. The CDR3 runs to 10 residues. Here the CDR3 DNA reads TGTGCCAGCAGTGAGTTACAGGGACAGTTC. Protein sequence: CASSELQGQF.

This clonotype was observed a handful of times. The J gene is TRBJ2-4, the V gene TRBV27; 8 nucleotides match TRBD1. Per the germline V gene, CDR1 is MNHEY and CDR2 is SMNVEV (reference sequence). This CDR3 comprises 14 residues. Losses at the gene ends were 6 bases for V and 9 bases for J; bases not matched to a gene: 10. The CDR3 loop is CASSLSRGPSIQYF. CDR3 sequence (DNA): TGTGCCAGCAGCCTTTCCAGGGGGCCTAGCATTCAGTACTTC.

The chain couples TRBV6-1 to TRBJ2-3; possible D gene TRBD2, 6 bases. The end of the DNA fits TRBJ2-1 better, so the J call may be wrong. Germline CDR1 reads MNHNS; CDR2 reads SASEGT. The CDR3 runs to 13 residues. The CDR3 DNA sequence: TGTGCCAGCAGTGTAATGGGGAGGAATGAGCAGTTCTTC. Its protein product is CASSVMGRNEQFF.

This clonotype was seen ten or more times. A much larger clonotype is one base distant, so this may be a read error. The chain employs TRBV6-1 and TRBJ2-1; TRBD1 aligns across 9 bases. The last part of the DNA fits TRBJ2-7 better; the J call may be wrong. From germline, CDR1 is MNHNS and CDR2 SASEGT. CDR3 size: 15 residues. The CDR3 DNA reads as TGTGCCATCAGCCCGGGACAGGGAGTCTACAATGAGCAGTACTTC. It codes for CAISPGQGVYNEQYF.

The chain carries TRBV7-8 and TRBJ2-2, with D perhaps TRBD2 (5 bases). V was clipped by 5 bases and J by 0 bases, with 19 bases between them. CDR1 is SGHVS, CDR2 FQNEAQ, per germline. The CDR3 length is 18 residues. The CDR3 reads CASSTRGSGNTNTGELFF. In nucleotides, the CDR3 is TGTGCCAGCAGCACACGAGGGTCCGGGAATACGAACACCGGGGAGCTGTTTTTT.

This clonotype was detected only a few times. This chain uses TRBV7-2 with TRBJ2-1, with D perhaps assigned TRBD1 or TRBD2 (6 bases each). Germline lookup yields CDR1 SGHTA and CDR2 FQGNSA. The CDR3 runs to 15 residues. With 1 base removed from V and 6 bases from J, the gap between germline ends came to 13 bases. The chain's CDR3 is CASSLDTGRFNEQFF. CDR3 coding DNA: TGTGCCAGCAGCTTAGATACAGGGAGGTTCAATGAGCAGTTCTTC. Looking up the rest from reference TRBV7-2 and TRBJ2-1 gives the full variable domain: GAGVSQSPSNKVTEKGKDVELRCDPISGHTALYWYRQSLGQGLEFLIYFQGNSAPDKSGLPSDRFSAERTGGSVSTLTIQRTQQEDSAVYLCASSLDTGRFNEQFFGPGTRLTVL.

The chain links TRBV27 to TRBJ2-3, with 8 bases lining up with TRBD1. The trim removed 5 bases at V and 5 bases at J, leaving 6 bases unmatched. Germline lookup yields CDR1 MNHEY and CDR2 SMNVEV (reference sequence). The CDR3 is 14 residues long. The CDR3 spells CASSLQGAQDTQYF. CDR3 nucleotide sequence: TGTGCCAGCAGTCTTCAGGGGGCGCAAGATACGCAGTATTTT.

This sequence joins TRBV11-3 and TRBJ2-1; tentatively, D is TRBD2 (6 bases). V was pared by 5 bases and J by 10 bases, with 24 bases between. The CDR3 covers 16 residues. Germline loops: CDR1 SGHNT, CDR2 YENEEA. CDR3 DNA: TGTGCCAGCAGCCCAGGCGGGGCTCAGAGCTCCTACGAGCAGTTCTTC. It translates to CASSPGGAQSSYEQFF.

This clonotype was counted a few times. The chain carries TRBV27 and TRBJ2-1; 10 positions agree with TRBD1. The DNA end lines up better with TRBJ2-7; the J call may be wrong. From germline, CDR1 is MNHEY and CDR2 SMNVEV (reference sequence). This CDR3 region has 16 residues. This chain's CDR3 is CASSSYRDRGYNEQYF. The CDR3, as DNA: TGTGCCAGCAGTTCATACCGGGACAGGGGATACAATGAGCAGTACTTC.